The T cell receptor beta chain described here comes from a study of neoadjuvant nivolumab and ipilimumab in lung cancer. Study-wide findings and caveats: TCR clonality did not significantly correlate with pathologic tumor regression.

Assay: immunoSEQ multiplex PCR; the TCRdb copy retains only in-frame clones and omits some. In the table there are about 18,000 clones, over 70% of which are singletons. The CDR3 is 11 amino acids. Trimming removed 7 bases at V and 5 bases at J, with 8 bases between. CDR1 and CDR2 (germline): MNHEY, SVGAGI. Concerning this clone: Its antigen is currently unknown.

This clonotype was sampled from an adult with non-small cell lung cancer. This sequence joins TRBV6-5 and TRBJ2-5; maybe TRBD2 (5 bases). Here the sequenced sample was peripheral blood, taken before neoadjuvant nivolumab, alone or with ipilimumab. DNA for the CDR3: TGTGCCAGCATGCGGGCGGAGACCCAGTACTTC. Protein: CASMRAETQYF.